This is a list of T cell receptor beta chains from one sample in a study of read filtering for tumor transcriptome and immune sequencing. In TCRdb, the reads were re-called with MiXCR into one record per CDR3 protein. The sample holds tens of thousands of distinct CDR3 sequences; about 11% are singletons and the top ten take around 35%. Sequenced material: a population of CD138-negative cells sorted from bone marrow. The source of these receptors is a donor at least 40 years old with multiple myeloma. CDR3s include the opening cysteine and the closing phenylalanine or tryptophan. The order of the fields is CDR3 DNA, CDR3 protein, CDR3 length, clone size, V gene, D gene, J gene. A D gene is named only where the DNA matches it firmly. Expanded clones get a size class; other rows say once, few or many, or leave the size out.

CDR3nt: TGTGCCAGCATTCGGACGATGAACACCGGGGAGCTGTTTTTT; CDR3aa: CASIRTMNTGELFF; len: 14; abundance: many; v_gene: TRBV6-1; d_gene: NA; j_gene: TRBJ2-2
CDR3nt: TGCAGTGCCCCTCGGGGGTTCTACGAGCAGTACTTC; CDR3aa: CSAPRGFYEQYF; len: 12; abundance: many; v_gene: TRBV20-1; d_gene: NA; j_gene: TRBJ2-7
CDR3nt: TGCAGTGCTAGTTCCGGGGGGGCCTGGGCAGATACGCAGTATTTT; CDR3aa: CSASSGGAWADTQYF; len: 15; abundance: few; v_gene: TRBV20-1; d_gene: TRBD2; j_gene: TRBJ2-3
CDR3nt: TGTGCCAGCAGTTACTCGAATGGCTACAATGAGCAGTTCTTC; CDR3aa: CASSYSNGYNEQFF; len: 14; abundance: NA; v_gene: TRBV6-6; d_gene: NA; j_gene: TRBJ2-1
CDR3nt: TGTGCCAGCAGCTCCTTCGACCTGAACGAGCAGTACTTC; CDR3aa: CASSSFDLNEQYF; len: 13; abundance: many; v_gene: TRBV5-4; d_gene: NA; j_gene: TRBJ2-7
CDR3nt: TGTGCCAGCAGCGTAGGCTTCACAGATACGCAGTATTTT; CDR3aa: CASSVGFTDTQYF; len: 13; abundance: many; v_gene: TRBV9; d_gene: NA; j_gene: TRBJ2-3
CDR3nt: TGTGCCAGCTCTACTGGGTCTGGGGCCAACGTCCTGACTTTC; CDR3aa: CASSTGSGANVLTF; len: 14; abundance: many; v_gene: TRBV7-9; d_gene: NA; j_gene: TRBJ2-6
CDR3nt: TGTGCCAGCAGCGTAGAGGAAGAGACCCAGTACTTC; CDR3aa: CASSVEEETQYF; len: 12; abundance: many; v_gene: TRBV9; d_gene: NA; j_gene: TRBJ2-5
CDR3nt: TGTGCCAGCAGGTCCTCTGGGGGATCAAATTCACCCCTCCACTTT; CDR3aa: CASRSSGGSNSPLHF; len: 15; abundance: many; v_gene: TRBV28; d_gene: NA; j_gene: TRBJ1-6
CDR3nt: TGCGCCAGCAGCTTGGAGGGCTATGGCTACACCTTC; CDR3aa: CASSLEGYGYTF; len: 12; abundance: many; v_gene: TRBV5-1; d_gene: NA; j_gene: TRBJ1-2